What follows are 29 T cell receptor beta chains derived from one specimen sequenced in a study of T-cell reconstitution after alpha-beta-depleted transplantation in children. Unique molecular identifiers were incorporated when the TCRbeta library was constructed. TCRdb used MiXCR to reprocess the PCR reads, holding one entry per CDR3 protein. The sample yields some 520,000 distinct CDR3 sequences, 32% seen once. Sequenced material: PBMCs from the stem cell graft donor, taken from the stem cell graft. Every receptor here comes from a human donor who donated a stem cell graft to a child with aplastic anemia.

The chain links TRBV18 to TRBJ1-1, with D hard to call. The germline V and J ends were trimmed by 3 bases and 1 base, with 3 bases remaining between them. This CDR3 has 12 residues. Germline CDR1 and CDR2: KGHSH and LQKENI. The CDR3: CASSPTNTEAFF. The CDR3 nucleotides are TGTGCCAGCTCACCTACGAACACTGAAGCTTTCTTT.

The table lists this clonotype with a few counts. The V call is TRBV10-3, the J call TRBJ2-1, with D possibly matching TRBD2 (6 bases). Germline-derived CDR1 and CDR2 are ENHRY and SYGVKD. Trimming pared 0 bases from V and 5 bases from J, leaving 11 bases between. The CDR3 spans 15 residues. This chain's CDR3 is CAISESTGDHNEQFF. The CDR3 nucleotides read TGTGCCATCAGTGAGTCGACGGGAGACCACAATGAGCAGTTCTTC.

To note about this clonotype: Relative to the germline gene, one junction end is altered; a read error may explain this. The CDR3 sequence: CASSVATGAMNTEAFF. The CDR3 nucleotides read TGTGCCAGCAGCGTAGCGACAGGGGCCATGAACACTGAAGCTTTCTTT. V gene TRBV7-6 combines with J gene TRBJ1-1; 8 bases align to TRBD1. Germline CDR1 SGHVS, CDR2 FNYEAQ. The CDR3 covers 16 residues.

This clonotype appeared a few times. The chain employs TRBV5-1 and TRBJ2-1; 10 bases are a match to TRBD2. The V segment lost 0 bases and the J segment 4 bases; nucleotides outside the gene matches: 4. The CDR3 has 16 amino acids. Germline CDR1 SGHRS, CDR2 YFSETQ. CDR3: CASSLGTSGEYNEQFF. The CDR3 DNA is TGCGCCAGCAGCTTGGGGACTAGCGGAGAATACAATGAGCAGTTCTTC.

This clonotype was found a few times. DNA for the CDR3: TGCAGTGCGCCCTCGAGTAGCGCCTACTCCTACGAGCAGTACTTC. It encodes CSAPSSSAYSYEQYF. The chain recombines TRBV20-1 with TRBJ2-7; the D gene is possibly TRBD2 (5 bases). CDR1 and CDR2 (germline): DFQATT, SNEGSKA (reference sequence). The V and J ends lost 6 bases and 0 bases respectively, with 18 bases between them. CDR3 length: 15 amino acids.

This clonotype was seen a handful of times. The rearrangement joins TRBV5-6 to TRBJ2-1, with TRBD2 identical over 7 bases. This CDR3 has 17 amino acids. After removal of 4 bases from V and 2 bases from J, the junction contained 12 bases not matched to a gene. The V gene's germline CDR1 is SGHDT and CDR2 YYEEEE. The CDR3 protein is CASSPLWEGLTYNEQFF. CDR3 bases: TGTGCCAGCAGCCCCTTGTGGGAGGGATTAACCTACAATGAGCAGTTCTTC.

Only a few counts were recorded for this clonotype. The chain links TRBV7-6 to TRBJ2-2; D remains unclear. The CDR3 is made up of 12 amino acids. Germline V gives CDR1 SGHVS, CDR2 FNYEAQ. V lost 4 bases and J 6 bases, leaving 6 bases between the germline ends. The CDR3 nucleotides read TGTGCCAGCAGCTCAATGCCCGGGGAGCTGTTTTTT. As protein: CASSSMPGELFF.

This clonotype was found a few times. The J gene is TRBJ2-3, the V gene TRBV6-1; 11 positions agree with TRBD2. There are 16 residues in the CDR3. Germline loops: CDR1 MNHNS, CDR2 SASEGT. J lost 4 bases, V lost 5 bases, and 8 bases had no gene match. In DNA form, the CDR3 reads TGTGCCAGCAGTCGCCAGGGACTAGCGGTGGCAGATACGCAGTATTTT. Encoded protein: CASSRQGLAVADTQYF.

The V call is TRBV20-1, the J call TRBJ2-7, with 8 nucleotides matching TRBD2. CDR1 and CDR2 (germline): DFQATT, SNEGSKA (reference sequence). The length of the CDR3 is 15 residues. The CDR3 sequence: CSARTGLANTYAQYV. In nucleotides, the CDR3 is TGCAGTGCTAGGACCGGACTAGCCAACACCTACGCGCAGTACGTC.

V is TRBV29-1 and J is TRBJ1-4; D may be TRBD1 (6 bases). Germline V gene lookup returns CDR1 SQVTM and CDR2 ANQGSEA. This CDR3 is built from 15 residues. V was shortened by 7 bases and J by 4 bases, with 19 bases between the two germline ends. The CDR3 spells CSASLRTALNEKLFF. CDR3 in DNA: TGCAGCGCCTCCCTCAGGACAGCCCTTAATGAAAAACTGTTTTTT.

The chain links TRBV5-1 to TRBJ2-5; TRBD1 matches at 7 bases. This CDR3 comprises 15 residues. In germline, CDR1 is SGHRS, CDR2 YFSETQ. J was trimmed by 4 bases and V by 3 bases; bases with no gene match: 9. CDR3 nucleotide sequence: TGCGCCAGCAGCTCGACAGGGCTCTGGGGAGAGACCCAGTACTTC. This codes for CASSSTGLWGETQYF.

The rearrangement joins TRBV7-9 to TRBJ1-4, with 9 bases identical to TRBD1. With 8 bases clipped from V and 2 bases from J, the junction kept 6 bases outside the gene matches. CDR3 size: 15 residues. Germline CDR1 reads SEHNR; CDR2 reads FQNEAQ (reference sequence). The CDR3 loop reads CASGSTGGTNEKLFF. CDR3 coding DNA: TGTGCCAGCGGATCCACAGGGGGCACTAATGAAAAACTGTTTTTT.

The chain uses TRBV11-2 and TRBJ1-4, with D unclear. This CDR3 is 14 amino acids long. Trimming took off 3 bases at V and 5 bases at J, with 10 bases between the two ends. Per the germline V gene, CDR1 is SGHAT and CDR2 is FQNNGV. The DNA of the CDR3 is TGTGCCAGCAGCTTCGCATTATCAAATGAAAAACTGTTTTTT. Residues: CASSFALSNEKLFF.

The chain is built from TRBV12-3 or TRBV12-4 and TRBJ2-2; D perhaps matches TRBD1 (5 bases). The V and J ends lost 6 bases and 7 bases respectively, with 15 bases between them. The CDR3 covers 14 residues. CDR3 in DNA: TGTGCCAGCAGCACCCCCGCAGGGATCGGGGAGCTGTTTTTT. Protein sequence: CASSTPAGIGELFF.

The V gene is TRBV2, the J gene TRBJ2-3, with TRBD2 matching 15 bases. V was clipped by 5 bases and J by 2 bases; unmatched bases: 5. Per germline, CDR1 SNHLY and CDR2 FYNNEI. The CDR3 is 17 amino acids. The CDR3 DNA reads as TGTGCCAGCAGTCGCGGACTAGCGGGAGGGCCCACAGATACGCAGTATTTT. It yields the protein CASSRGLAGGPTDTQYF.

In its sample, this clonotype was seen many times. The chain combines TRBV11-2 with TRBJ2-2, with D uncertain. The CDR3 covers 12 residues. Trimming removed 2 bases from V and 5 bases from J, with 3 bases in between. Germline V gene data show CDR1 as SGHAT and CDR2 as FQNNGV. Written as DNA, the CDR3 is TGTGCCAGCAGCTTATCAACCGGGGAGCTGTTTTTT. It yields the protein CASSLSTGELFF.

This chain joins TRBV3-1 and TRBJ2-1, with TRBD2 identical over 7 bases. Germline lookup yields CDR1 LGHDT and CDR2 YNNKEL (reference sequence). Unmatched junction bases numbered 17, after V lost 1 base and J lost 8 bases. This CDR3 has 18 residues. CDR3 sequence reads: CASSQASGKFFFMYEQFF. Here the CDR3 DNA reads TGTGCCAGCAGCCAAGCGAGCGGGAAGTTCTTTTTTATGTATGAGCAGTTCTTC.

V usage is TRBV5-1 and J usage is TRBJ1-1; D ambiguous. Germline V gene lookup returns CDR1 SGHRS and CDR2 YFSETQ. The CDR3 is 16 residues long. Trimming pared 4 bases from V and 3 bases from J, leaving 19 bases between. CDR3 nucleotides: TGCGCCAGCAGCAAGGCTGGGGAACGGTCGTACACTGAAGCTTTCTTT. Its protein is CASSKAGERSYTEAFF. Full variable domain (missing parts from reference TRBV5-1 and TRBJ1-1): KAGVTQTPRYLIKTRGQQVTLSCSPISGHRSVSWYQQTPGQGLQFLFEYFSETQRNKGNFPGRFSGRQFSNSRSEMNVSTLELGDSALYLCASSKAGERSYTEAFFGQGTRLTVV.

J is TRBJ2-1 and V is TRBV18; D is ambiguous. The V end was cut by 0 bases, the J end by 2 bases, with 8 bases between. Germline lookup yields CDR1 KGHSH and CDR2 LQKENI. This CDR3 has 15 residues. The CDR3 DNA is TGTGCCAGCTCACCACCGCTTCGGGCCTACAATGAGCAGTTCTTC. It specifies CASSPPLRAYNEQFF.

V and J are TRBV6-1 and TRBJ2-1; 10 bases map to TRBD2. V was pared by 6 bases and J by 7 bases, with 6 bases of the junction left unmatched. The germline gives CDR1 MNHNS, CDR2 SASEGT. The length of the CDR3 is 14 residues. CDR3 in DNA: TGTGCCAGCAGGCTGAGCGGGGGGGGAAATGAGCAGTTCTTC. This sequence encodes CASRLSGGGNEQFF.

The chain employs TRBV6-2 or TRBV6-3 and TRBJ2-1, with no clear D. The germline V and J ends were trimmed by 4 bases and 2 bases, with 9 bases remaining between them. From germline, CDR1 is MNHEY and CDR2 SVGEGT. This CDR3 region has 14 residues. The CDR3 coding sequence is TGTGCCAGCAGTTTCCATGGGGCCTACAATGAGCAGTTCTTC. This encodes CASSFHGAYNEQFF.

The chain employs TRBV20-1 and TRBJ2-4; possibly TRBD2 for D (5 bases). V lost 3 bases and J lost 10, with 16 bases in between. Per germline, CDR1 DFQATT and CDR2 SNEGSKA (reference sequence). The CDR3 is 13 amino acids. Written as DNA, the CDR3 is TGCAGTGCTAGTCCCGTCGCACGGAGGATTCAGTACTTC. Translated, it gives CSASPVARRIQYF.

The genes are TRBV27 and TRBJ1-2; D is uncertain. CDR3 size: 13 residues. Germline assignment: CDR1 MNHEY and CDR2 SMNVEV (reference sequence). The ends were cut back, 5 bases at V and 4 bases at J, with 11 bases in the middle. CDR3 loop: CASSRGSFYGYTF. The CDR3 DNA reads as TGTGCCAGCAGTCGCGGGAGTTTCTATGGCTACACCTTC.

This clonotype was seen a handful of times. The J gene is TRBJ2-1, the V gene TRBV29-1, with 8 bases identical to TRBD1. Germline V gene sequence: CDR1 SQVTM, CDR2 ANQGSEA. J gave up 0 bases and V 8 bases, and 6 bases lay outside the gene matches. This CDR3 has 14 residues. This chain's CDR3 is CSTEGTGSYNEQFF. In DNA, the CDR3 is TGCAGCACGGAGGGGACAGGCTCCTACAATGAGCAGTTCTTC.

This clonotype was observed a handful of times. The chain employs TRBV20-1 and TRBJ1-2; TRBD1 matches 9 bases. The germline CDR1 and CDR2 sequences are DFQATT and SNEGSKA (reference sequence). V dropped 0 bases and J dropped 8; count of bases not matched to a gene: 10. The length of the CDR3 is 15 residues. CDR3 bases: TGCAGTGCTAGAGACCAACAGGGGGCCTTGGGGGGCTACACCTTC. This translates into CSARDQQGALGGYTF.

This clonotype was seen at least ten times. The chain recombines TRBV7-2 with TRBJ2-1; 9 bases match TRBD2. J gave up 4 bases and V 2 bases, and 3 bases lay outside the gene matches. This CDR3 is built from 15 residues. Germline assignment: CDR1 SGHTA and CDR2 FQGNSA. As DNA, the CDR3 is TGTGCCAGCAGCTTAACGACTAGCGGATACAATGAGCAGTTCTTC. As protein: CASSLTTSGYNEQFF.

This clonotype was counted at least ten times. V and J are TRBV7-2 and TRBJ2-3; D unresolved. CDR3 length equals 15 residues. In germline, CDR1 is SGHTA, CDR2 FQGNSA. The V end lost 1 base, the J end lost 0 bases, and 8 bases lay between the germline ends. DNA for the CDR3: TGTGCCAGCAGCTTAGAAGCGTCTAGCACAGATACGCAGTATTTT. This sequence encodes CASSLEASSTDTQYF.

V and J are TRBV7-9 and TRBJ1-4; D possibly corresponds to TRBD1 (6 bases). This CDR3 is built from 14 residues. V lost 5 bases to trimming and J lost 3 bases, with 10 bases between them. Per germline, CDR1 SEHNR and CDR2 FQNEAQ (reference sequence). The CDR3 loop reads CASSDWTANEKLFF. The CDR3 DNA is TGTGCCAGCAGCGATTGGACAGCTAATGAAAAACTGTTTTTT.

This clonotype was seen more than once but under ten times. The genes are TRBV5-1 and TRBJ1-6; D gene ambiguous. CDR1 SGHRS and CDR2 YFSETQ come from the germline V gene. The CDR3 has 16 residues. V was trimmed by 0 bases and J by 7 bases, leaving 14 bases between them. CDR3 coding DNA: TGCGCCAGCAGCTTGGATACAACGGGTCTGAATTCACCCCTCCACTTT. It translates to CASSLDTTGLNSPLHF.